Listed below are T cell receptor beta chains from one sample, sequenced in a study of cytomegalovirus exposure and HLA in healthy donors. Profiled with immunoSEQ multiplex PCR; TCRdb holds only in-frame clones, not every one. The data contain 65,000 to 90,000 clones, just over 85% of them seen just once; the ten biggest clones take up roughly 2%. The sequencing input was PBMCs. The receptor source for this set is a woman younger than 45 in good health and CMV-seronegative. Each CDR3 is given with its conserved first and last residue. Fields, in order: CDR3 DNA, CDR3 protein, V gene, clone size, D gene, J gene. The D gene is left open where the match is weak. Size is omitted from some rows. Given values are once, few, many or a class for expanded clones.

DNA: TGTGCCAGCAGTTCAAGGGTCCATGGGGCGAACACTGAAGCTTTCTTT; CDR3: CASSSRVHGANTEAFF; V: TRBV27; size: NA; D: NA; J: TRBJ1-1
DNA: TGTGCCAGCAGTTTCTCTCAGGGGGGTAATAATGAGCAGTTCTTC; CDR3: CASSFSQGGNNEQFF; V: TRBV6-4; size: NA; D: NA; J: TRBJ2-1
DNA: TGTGCCAGCAGGTCCCAGGGGGCAAACACTGAAGCTTTCTTT; CDR3: CASRSQGANTEAFF; V: TRBV28; size: NA; D: TRBD1; J: TRBJ1-1
DNA: TGTGCCAGCTCACTTAAAGCCCCGGGACAGGGTAGCGAGCAGTACTTC; CDR3: CASSLKAPGQGSEQYF; V: TRBV18; size: NA; D: TRBD1; J: TRBJ2-7
DNA: TGCAGCGTTCTCACAGGGGGGACTGAAGCTTTCTTT; CDR3: CSVLTGGTEAFF; V: TRBV29-1; size: once; D: TRBD1; J: TRBJ1-1
DNA: TGTGCCAGCAGTCTAGCGGGAGGGCCCCCCTACGAGCAGTACTTC; CDR3: CASSLAGGPPYEQYF; V: TRBV6-4; size: NA; D: TRBD2; J: TRBJ2-7
DNA: TGTGCCAGCAGCCGAATAGTAGGACAGGGGGCGTTTTCACCCCTCCACTTT; CDR3: CASSRIVGQGAFSPLHF; V: TRBV5-6; size: NA; D: TRBD1; J: TRBJ1-6
DNA: TGTGCCAGCAGTTTACAGACAGGGGGAAGCTATGGCTACACCTTC; CDR3: CASSLQTGGSYGYTF; V: TRBV27; size: NA; D: TRBD1; J: TRBJ1-2
DNA: TGTGCCTGGAGTGGGCTTTTGGGGGGAACTGAAGCTTTCTTT; CDR3: CAWSGLLGGTEAFF; V: TRBV30; size: NA; D: NA; J: TRBJ1-1
DNA: TGTGCCTGGAGACCCCCGGGACAGGGATACGGCTACACCTTC; CDR3: CAWRPPGQGYGYTF; V: TRBV30; size: NA; D: TRBD1; J: TRBJ1-2
DNA: TGTGCCGCAGGGGGTTCCGCAGGGTGGGTATACGGCTACACCTTC; CDR3: CAAGGSAGWVYGYTF; V: TRBV27; size: NA; D: TRBD1; J: TRBJ1-2
DNA: TGTGCCAGCAGCGCCCGGGACAGAACCTACAATGAGCAGTTCTTC; CDR3: CASSARDRTYNEQFF; V: TRBV9; size: NA; D: TRBD1; J: TRBJ2-1
DNA: TGTGCCAGCAGCCAGGAACCTGGGGCCAACGTCCTGACTTTC; CDR3: CASSQEPGANVLTF; V: TRBV2; size: few; D: NA; J: TRBJ2-6
DNA: TGCGCCACTCGGACAGGGGGCTTGGATACTGAAGCTTTCTTT; CDR3: CATRTGGLDTEAFF; V: TRBV5-1; size: NA; D: TRBD1; J: TRBJ1-1
DNA: TGCGCCGGCAGCTCCTTTGGGCGGGAGTGGATCTACGAGCAGTACTTC; CDR3: CAGSSFGREWIYEQYF; V: TRBV5-1; size: NA; D: TRBD2; J: TRBJ2-7
DNA: TGTGCCAGCAGCCAAGAATTACAGGGTCGCTCCTACGAGCAGTACTTC; CDR3: CASSQELQGRSYEQYF; V: TRBV4-2; size: NA; D: NA; J: TRBJ2-7
DNA: TGCGCCAGCAGTGAAAACAGGGGGTACACCGGGGAGCTGTTTTTT; CDR3: CASSENRGYTGELFF; V: TRBV10-1; size: NA; D: TRBD1; J: TRBJ2-2
DNA: TGTGCCAGCAGTCGACAGGGGGCTTACACCGGGGAGCTGTTTTTT; CDR3: CASSRQGAYTGELFF; V: TRBV7-9; size: NA; D: TRBD1; J: TRBJ2-2
DNA: TGTGCCACCAGCAGAGGTACTAGCGGGAGATACGAGCAGTACTTC; CDR3: CATSRGTSGRYEQYF; V: TRBV15; size: few; D: TRBD2; J: TRBJ2-7
DNA: TGTGCCGAGGGGGCCCCCAACTATGGCTACACCTTC; CDR3: CAEGAPNYGYTF; V: TRBV28; size: NA; D: TRBD1; J: TRBJ1-2
DNA: TGTGCCAGTAGTCGGGGGTCAAGGGAGACCCAGTACTTC; CDR3: CASSRGSRETQYF; V: TRBV19; size: NA; D: NA; J: TRBJ2-5
DNA: TGTGCCAGCAGCACCGGACAGGGGATGGGGACCGGGGAGCTGTTTTTT; CDR3: CASSTGQGMGTGELFF; V: TRBV7-6; size: NA; D: TRBD1; J: TRBJ2-2
DNA: TGTGCCAGCAGTTTAGGGGACAGGTTGTTCTCAGAAGCTTTCTTT; CDR3: CASSLGDRLFSEAFF; V: TRBV28; size: NA; D: TRBD1; J: TRBJ1-1
DNA: TGTGCCAGCAGCCCTCAGGGGAAAGGAGTAAACGAGCAGTACTTC; CDR3: CASSPQGKGVNEQYF; V: TRBV19; size: NA; D: NA; J: TRBJ2-7
DNA: TGTGCCAGCAGCCCAACGGGACAGGGGTGGGGAGCTTTCTTT; CDR3: CASSPTGQGWGAFF; V: TRBV11-3; size: NA; D: TRBD1; J: TRBJ1-1
DNA: TGTGCCAGCTCACCACAAAATAGGGACCAGGGGGCGCAGTATTTT; CDR3: CASSPQNRDQGAQYF; V: TRBV18; size: NA; D: TRBD1; J: TRBJ2-3
DNA: TGTGCCAGCAGTGAAGAGGGGGGGCTATTAGACGGCTACACCTTC; CDR3: CASSEEGGLLDGYTF; V: TRBV2; size: NA; D: NA; J: TRBJ1-2
DNA: TGTGCCAGCAGCTTATTGGTCGGGAGGACGGTAACCGGGGAGCTGTTTTTT; CDR3: CASSLLVGRTVTGELFF; V: TRBV7-9; size: NA; D: TRBD2; J: TRBJ2-2
DNA: TGTGCCAGCAGCTTAACGGGGTCTGGGCCGAACACTGAAGCTTTCTTT; CDR3: CASSLTGSGPNTEAFF; V: TRBV7-9; size: NA; D: NA; J: TRBJ1-1
DNA: TGTGCCAGCAGCCCCCGGGACAGAACTAATGAAAAACTGTTTTTT; CDR3: CASSPRDRTNEKLFF; V: TRBV5-5; size: NA; D: TRBD1; J: TRBJ1-4
DNA: TGTGCCAGCAGCCCCTTCGGGGATACGCAGTATTTT; CDR3: CASSPFGDTQYF; V: TRBV13; size: NA; D: NA; J: TRBJ2-3
DNA: TGCGCCAGCAGCTTGGATGGGAGCACTGAAGCTTTCTTT; CDR3: CASSLDGSTEAFF; V: TRBV5-1; size: once; D: NA; J: TRBJ1-1
DNA: TGTGCCAGCACCCCCAGTCGGACAGGGGGTTTGAATGGCTACACCTTC; CDR3: CASTPSRTGGLNGYTF; V: TRBV7-8; size: NA; D: TRBD1; J: TRBJ1-2
DNA: TGTGCCAGCAGAAACAGAGCCCACGAGCAGTACTTC; CDR3: CASRNRAHEQYF; V: TRBV11-3; size: NA; D: NA; J: TRBJ2-7
DNA: TGTGCCAGCAGTTCCAGCCTACAGGGCTCTGGAAACACCATATATTTT; CDR3: CASSSSLQGSGNTIYF; V: TRBV28; size: NA; D: NA; J: TRBJ1-3
DNA: TGTGCCAGCAGCAGGCGTGAAGCTTTCTTT; CDR3: CASSRREAFF; V: TRBV6-6; size: once; D: NA; J: TRBJ1-1
DNA: TGTGCCAGCAGCCCTAGAACGACAGTTTCTAGCACAGATACGCAGTATTTT; CDR3: CASSPRTTVSSTDTQYF; V: TRBV11-2; size: NA; D: NA; J: TRBJ2-3
DNA: TGTGCCAGCAGCTCACCGGGACTAGCGGGATTAGGGGCCTACAATGAGCAGTTCTTC; CDR3: CASSSPGLAGLGAYNEQFF; V: TRBV7-2; size: NA; D: TRBD2; J: TRBJ2-1
DNA: TGTGCCAGCCCCCGGGTCCGGTGGGTCTATGACTACGAGCAGTACTTC; CDR3: CASPRVRWVYDYEQYF; V: TRBV18; size: NA; D: NA; J: TRBJ2-7
DNA: TGTGCCAGTAGTATATGGGCAGGGAGCACAGATACGCAGTATTTT; CDR3: CASSIWAGSTDTQYF; V: TRBV19; size: NA; D: NA; J: TRBJ2-3
DNA: TGTGCCAGCAGCCCCGGGACAGGGACCTACGAGCAGTACTTC; CDR3: CASSPGTGTYEQYF; V: TRBV7-9; size: NA; D: TRBD1; J: TRBJ2-7
DNA: TGTGCCAGCAGTAGTGGGACAGGCACTGAAGCTTTCTTT; CDR3: CASSSGTGTEAFF; V: TRBV28; size: NA; D: TRBD1; J: TRBJ1-1
DNA: TGCGCCAGCAGCCAAGATCCGGGACTAGGCAATGAGCAGTTCTTC; CDR3: CASSQDPGLGNEQFF; V: TRBV4-3; size: NA; D: TRBD2; J: TRBJ2-1
DNA: TGCGCCAGCAGCACAACAGGGGTCTCTGGAAACACCATATATTTT; CDR3: CASSTTGVSGNTIYF; V: TRBV5-1; size: NA; D: TRBD1; J: TRBJ1-3
DNA: TGTGCCAGCAGCCCGTTGACAGGGGGCGAGCAGTACTTC; CDR3: CASSPLTGGEQYF; V: TRBV11-2; size: NA; D: TRBD1; J: TRBJ2-7
DNA: TGTGCCAGCAGCTTAGAGTGGGGGGGCAACAATGAGCAGTTCTTC; CDR3: CASSLEWGGNNEQFF; V: TRBV7-6; size: NA; D: NA; J: TRBJ2-1
DNA: TGTGCCAGCAGCTTGGCCGGAGCTAACTATGGCTACACCTTC; CDR3: CASSLAGANYGYTF; V: TRBV5-6; size: NA; D: NA; J: TRBJ1-2
DNA: TGTGCCAGCAGAGGACTAGCATTCACAGATACGCAGTATTTT; CDR3: CASRGLAFTDTQYF; V: TRBV6-5; size: NA; D: TRBD2; J: TRBJ2-3
DNA: TGTGCCAGCACCACGGGGGGCAGGAAGCAGTACTTC; CDR3: CASTTGGRKQYF; V: TRBV7-9; size: NA; D: NA; J: TRBJ2-5
DNA: TGTGCCAGCAGCCATGATTTCACTCCGGGACTAGCGGGAGGGATGCCCTACAATGAGCAGTTCTTC; CDR3: CASSHDFTPGLAGGMPYNEQFF; V: TRBV4-2; size: NA; D: TRBD2; J: TRBJ2-1
DNA: TGTGCCAGCAGCCAAGAGGGACTTTTCTTCTCTGGAAACACCATATATTTT; CDR3: CASSQEGLFFSGNTIYF; V: TRBV14; size: NA; D: NA; J: TRBJ1-3
DNA: TGTGCCAGCAGTTTATTTTCGACTAGCGGGGAGTACAATGAGCAGTTCTTC; CDR3: CASSLFSTSGEYNEQFF; V: TRBV28; size: NA; D: TRBD2; J: TRBJ2-1
DNA: TGCAGTGCTAGGAGTGAAATTGGCTACACCTTC; CDR3: CSARSEIGYTF; V: TRBV20-1; size: NA; D: NA; J: TRBJ1-2
DNA: TGTGCCAGCAGTGGTGACAGGGGGGCAACTAATGAAAAACTGTTTTTT; CDR3: CASSGDRGATNEKLFF; V: TRBV6-1; size: few; D: TRBD1; J: TRBJ1-4